The entry below describes one T cell receptor (beta chain). As yet, its antigen is unknown. Expressed TCRB transcripts were sequenced after all isolated RNA was converted to cDNA. TCRdb's copy holds only in-frame clones and misses some; the assay was immunoSEQ multiplex PCR. The sample includes about 350,000 clones, roughly a fifth of them seen just once. This CDR3 is 15 amino acids long. The junction had 6 bases not matched to a gene; V was cut back by 3 bases and J by 4 bases. Germline V CDR1 and CDR2: LNHDA, SQIVND (reference sequence). The data are from a study of beta chain features in type 1 diabetes. The wider study: Cell yields, gender and age were similar in healthy donors and patients. General study findings and limits: Whether TCRB rearrangement is influenced by HLA type went unresolved here.

The receptor comes from a woman between 18 and 30 years old in good health. V usage is TRBV19 and J usage is TRBJ2-5; 9 nucleotides agree with TRBD2. Source material: naive CD4+ T cells from blood. The CDR3 nucleotides are TGTGCCAGTAGTATGGGTAGCGGGAGAGGAGAGACCCAGTACTTC. It translates to CASSMGSGRGETQYF.